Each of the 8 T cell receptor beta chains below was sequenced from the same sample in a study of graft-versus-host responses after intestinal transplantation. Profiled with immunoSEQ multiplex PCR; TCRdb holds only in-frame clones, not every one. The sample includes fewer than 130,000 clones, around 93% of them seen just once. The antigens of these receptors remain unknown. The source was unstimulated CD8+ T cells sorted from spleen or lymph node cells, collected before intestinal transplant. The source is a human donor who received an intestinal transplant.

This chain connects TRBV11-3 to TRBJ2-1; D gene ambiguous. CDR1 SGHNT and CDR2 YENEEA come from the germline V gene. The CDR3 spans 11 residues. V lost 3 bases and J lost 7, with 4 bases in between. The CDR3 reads CASSLKNEQFF. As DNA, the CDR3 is TGTGCCAGCAGCTTGAAAAATGAGCAGTTCTTC.

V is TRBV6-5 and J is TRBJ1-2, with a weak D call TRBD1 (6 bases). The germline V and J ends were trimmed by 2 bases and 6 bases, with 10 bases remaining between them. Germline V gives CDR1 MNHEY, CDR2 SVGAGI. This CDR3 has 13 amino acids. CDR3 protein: CASSYRAGDGYTF. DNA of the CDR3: TGTGCCAGCAGTTACCGGGCAGGGGATGGCTACACCTTC.

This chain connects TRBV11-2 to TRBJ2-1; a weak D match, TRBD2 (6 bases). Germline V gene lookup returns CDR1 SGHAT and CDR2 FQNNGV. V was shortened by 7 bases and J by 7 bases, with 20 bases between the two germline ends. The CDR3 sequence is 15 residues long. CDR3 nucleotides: TGTGCCAGCATCCCGGAGCGGGCCTCCGGGAATGAGCAGTTCTTC. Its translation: CASIPERASGNEQFF.

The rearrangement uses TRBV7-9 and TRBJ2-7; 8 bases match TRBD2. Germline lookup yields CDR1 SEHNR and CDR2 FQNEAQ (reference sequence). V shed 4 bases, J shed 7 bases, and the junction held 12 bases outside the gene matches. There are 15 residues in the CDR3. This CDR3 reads CASSSGLVGGGEQYF. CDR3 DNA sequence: TGTGCCAGCAGCTCGGGACTAGTCGGTGGCGGAGAGCAGTACTTC.

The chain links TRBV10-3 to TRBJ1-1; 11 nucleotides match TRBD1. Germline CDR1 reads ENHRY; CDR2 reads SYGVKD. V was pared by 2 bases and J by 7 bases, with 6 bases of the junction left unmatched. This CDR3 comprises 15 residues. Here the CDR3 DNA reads TGTGCCATCAGTGAGGGACAGGGGGCCCTCCTTGAAGCTTTCTTT. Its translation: CAISEGQGALLEAFF.

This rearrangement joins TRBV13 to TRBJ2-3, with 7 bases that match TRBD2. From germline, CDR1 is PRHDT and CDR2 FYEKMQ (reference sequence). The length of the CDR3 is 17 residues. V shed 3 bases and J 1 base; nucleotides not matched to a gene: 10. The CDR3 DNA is TGTGCCAGCAGCTTTCGGGGGGAGGAGGTAGGCACAGATACGCAGTATTTT. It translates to CASSFRGEEVGTDTQYF.

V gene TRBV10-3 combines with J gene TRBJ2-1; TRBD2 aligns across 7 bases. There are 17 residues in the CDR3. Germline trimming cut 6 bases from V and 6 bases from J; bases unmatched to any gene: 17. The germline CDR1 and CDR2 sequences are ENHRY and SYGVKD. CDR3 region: CAIRPPMPSGNRNEQFF. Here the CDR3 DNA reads TGTGCCATCAGACCACCCATGCCTAGCGGAAACCGCAATGAGCAGTTCTTC.

The CDR3 loop is CATTATSDTDTQYF. The DNA of the CDR3 is TGTGCCACTACCGCGACATCCGACACAGATACGCAGTATTTT. V is TRBV19 and J is TRBJ2-3; D unresolved. V lost 10 bases and J lost 2, with 16 bases in between. Germline CDR1 reads LNHDA; CDR2 reads SQIVND (reference sequence). CDR3 length: 14 amino acids. The whole variable domain, remainder taken from reference TRBV19 and TRBJ2-3, is DGGITQSPKYLFRKEGQNVTLSCEQNLNHDAMYWYRQDPGQGLRLIYYSQIVNDFQKGDIAEGYSVSREKKESFPLTVTSAQKNPTAFYLCATTATSDTDTQYFGPGTRLTVL.